The entry below describes one T cell receptor (beta chain). This entry belongs to a study of blood T cell repertoires in COVID-19. Study at large: The origin of the acute and convalescent COVID-19 samples was the United States, Italy and Spain.

Per the study methods: Reference gene primers were amplified, and this amplification served to estimate nucleated cell counts. Sequencing used immunoSEQ multiplex PCR; TCRdb keeps in-frame clones, though not all of them. The DNA gave D and trimming, while V, J and clone size come from that table. The table lists roughly 120,000 clones, around 88% of them singletons. The V gene's germline CDR1 is SGHTA and CDR2 FQGNSA. The length of the CDR3 is 14 residues. V lost 5 bases and J 6 bases, leaving 14 bases between the germline ends. Source material: peripheral blood. The source of this sequence is a woman aged 45-59 years with active or convalescent COVID-19. The gene calls are TRBV7-2 and TRBJ1-5; the D gene is possibly TRBD1 (5 bases). The CDR3 sequence: CASSPGGGSQPQHF. The CDR3 nucleotides are TGTGCCAGCAGCCCCGGGGGGGGAAGTCAGCCCCAGCATTTT.